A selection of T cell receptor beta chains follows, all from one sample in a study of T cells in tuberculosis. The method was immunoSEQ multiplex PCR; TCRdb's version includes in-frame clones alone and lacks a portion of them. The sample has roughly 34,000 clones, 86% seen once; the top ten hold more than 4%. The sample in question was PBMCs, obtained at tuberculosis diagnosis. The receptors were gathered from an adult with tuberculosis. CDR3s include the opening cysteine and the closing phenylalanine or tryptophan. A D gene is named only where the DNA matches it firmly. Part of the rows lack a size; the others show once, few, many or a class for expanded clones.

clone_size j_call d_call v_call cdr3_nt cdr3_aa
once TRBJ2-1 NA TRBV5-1 TGCGCCAGCAGCTTGGGAGGTGGGTTTGAGCAGTTCTTC CASSLGGGFEQFF
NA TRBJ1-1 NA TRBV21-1 TGTGCCAGCAGCAGAGGAGGGGAGGACACTGAAGCTTTCTTT CASSRGGEDTEAFF
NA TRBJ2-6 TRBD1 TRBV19 TGTGCCAGTAAGACAGGGAGTTCTGGGGCCAACGTCCTGACTTTC CASKTGSSGANVLTF
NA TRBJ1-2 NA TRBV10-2 TGCGCCAGCAGTGAGAGGCGGTTCAATGGCTACACCTTC CASSERRFNGYTF
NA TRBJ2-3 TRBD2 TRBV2 TGTGCCAGCAGAGTAGCGGGATACACAGATACGCAGTATTTT CASRVAGYTDTQYF
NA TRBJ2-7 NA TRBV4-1 TGCGCCAGCAGCCACGACAGGTCCGAGCAGTACTTC CASSHDRSEQYF
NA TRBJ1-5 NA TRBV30 TGTGCCTGGAGCGCTACGACAGGCCCAGCGCGTGGTCAGCCCCAGCATTTT CAWSATTGPARGQPQHF
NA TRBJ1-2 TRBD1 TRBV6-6 TGTGCCAGCAGGACAGGGAACTATGGCTACACCTTC CASRTGNYGYTF
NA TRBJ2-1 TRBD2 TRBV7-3 TGTGCCAGCAGCTCCCAAAGCGGGAGTGACAATGAGCAGTTCTTC CASSSQSGSDNEQFF
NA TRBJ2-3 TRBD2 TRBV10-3 TGTGCCATCAGTGAGCGCTCCGGGACTAGCGGGATGGGCACAGATACGCAGTATTTT CAISERSGTSGMGTDTQYF
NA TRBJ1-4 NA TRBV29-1 TGCAGCGTTGAAGCGGCAGGTCGACTGTTTTTT CSVEAAGRLFF
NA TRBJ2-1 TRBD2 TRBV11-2 TGCACCTCCGGGGGGGCACTAAGGCATGAGCAGTTCTTC CTSGGALRHEQFF
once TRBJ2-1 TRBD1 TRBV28 TGTGCCAGCAGTCGCTCGGGACAGATGTACACCTACAATGAGCAGTTCTTC CASSRSGQMYTYNEQFF
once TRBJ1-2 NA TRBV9 TGTGCCAGCAGCGCCAACACAGGGTTTGGCGGCTACACCTTC CASSANTGFGGYTF
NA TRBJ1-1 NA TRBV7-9 TGTGCCAGCAGCTTAGTTGTCCAGGGGAACACTGAAGCTTTCTTT CASSLVVQGNTEAFF
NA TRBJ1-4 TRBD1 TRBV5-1 TGCGCCAGCAATCCTGGGTTAGGACAGGCGGCAGAAAAACTGTTTTTT CASNPGLGQAAEKLFF
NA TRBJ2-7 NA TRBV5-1 TGCGCCAGCAGCTTTTCGGGTGGAACCCACGAGCAGTACTTC CASSFSGGTHEQYF